The 28 T cell receptor beta chains below come from one sample, sequenced in a study of control samples from healthy donors and cancer patients. Clones were read by immunoSEQ multiplex PCR, and TCRdb kept only the in-frame ones, dropping some. This table holds 70,000 to 95,000 clones, roughly nine tenths found once. Sequencing was done on a sample of blood. The receptors originated from a woman younger than 45 in good health.

The V gene is TRBV3-1 (or the pseudogene TRBV3-2), the J gene TRBJ1-2; TRBD1 is a possible D gene (5 bases). CDR1 and CDR2 (germline): LGHDT, YNNKEL (reference sequence). This CDR3 spans 18 amino acids. V was cut by 7 bases and J by 0 bases, with 24 bases left in between. CDR3: CASTPGQVRGKANYGYTF. CDR3 DNA: TGTGCCAGCACCCCGGGGCAAGTAAGGGGAAAAGCTAACTATGGCTACACCTTC.

In this sample, this clone turned up many times. This chain joins TRBV5-1 and TRBJ1-1; unclear D gene. The germline V gene encodes CDR1 SGHRS and CDR2 YFSETQ. Trimming removed 2 bases from V and 6 bases from J, with 20 bases in between. The CDR3 loop spans 16 amino acids. The CDR3 DNA sequence: TGCGCCAGCAGCTTAGACCTCCCGTCTCAAGGAGCTGAAGCTTTCTTT. Protein product: CASSLDLPSQGAEAFF.

This sequence joins TRBV5-1 and TRBJ2-7; 11 bases are a match to TRBD2. The CDR3 covers 15 residues. V gave up 0 bases and J gave up 3 bases; unmatched junction bases: 2. Germline assignment: CDR1 SGHRS and CDR2 YFSETQ. The DNA of the CDR3 is TGCGCCAGCAGCTTGGTCGGGACTAGCGGCTACGAGCAGTACTTC. It encodes CASSLVGTSGYEQYF.

The J gene is TRBJ1-2, the V gene TRBV6-5; TRBD1 matches at 7 bases. The CDR3 is made up of 14 amino acids. V gave up 6 bases and J gave up 8 bases; unmatched junction bases: 12. Germline CDR1 reads MNHEY; CDR2 reads SVGAGI. DNA of the CDR3: TGTGCCAGCAGGAGGGGCAGGGGGTCAGTCGGCTACACCTTC. Translating gives CASRRGRGSVGYTF.

V is TRBV2 and J is TRBJ2-3; maybe TRBD1 (6 bases). The CDR3 has 14 amino acids. Germline CDR1 reads SNHLY; CDR2 reads FYNNEI. The ends were cut back, 3 bases at V and 3 bases at J, with 10 bases in the middle. Here the CDR3 reads CASSEWQGTDTQYF. DNA for the CDR3: TGTGCCAGCAGTGAGTGGCAGGGGACAGATACGCAGTATTTT.

V usage is TRBV6-5 and J usage is TRBJ1-2, with D tentatively TRBD1 (6 bases). The CDR3 has 14 amino acids. Germline CDR1 MNHEY, CDR2 SVGAGI. V dropped 2 bases and J dropped 2 bases, with 9 bases sitting between them. In DNA, the CDR3 is TGTGCCAGCAGTTACCGACAGGCGAACTATGGCTACACCTTC. Encoded protein: CASSYRQANYGYTF.

The chain uses TRBV27 and TRBJ1-5; the D gene is possibly TRBD1 (6 bases). CDR1 is MNHEY and CDR2 is SMNVEV in the germline V gene (reference sequence). Trimming left V 8 bases short and J 6 bases short, with 20 bases between. The CDR3 extends over 15 amino acids. CDR3 in DNA: TGTGCCAGCGGAAGGGGGAGGCCTCAGTTTCAGCCCCAGCATTTT. The encoded protein is CASGRGRPQFQPQHF.

The chain combines TRBV11-3 with TRBJ1-1, with a possible D match to TRBD1 (5 bases). This CDR3 spans 13 amino acids. Germline CDR1 SGHNT, CDR2 YENEEA. Trimming pared 5 bases from V and 4 bases from J, leaving 11 bases between. DNA for the CDR3: TGTGCCAGCAGCCCTGGGCAGGGCACTGAAGCTTTCTTT. This encodes CASSPGQGTEAFF.

The V call is TRBV30, the J call TRBJ1-5, with D perhaps TRBD1 (6 bases). Germline assignment: CDR1 GTSNPN and CDR2 SVGIG (reference sequence). Deletions cut 1 base from V and 9 bases from J, with 10 bases between. This CDR3 region has 12 residues. In DNA form, the CDR3 reads TGTGCCTGGAGTGAGGGAGGGGGGCCCCAGCATTTT. Translating it yields CAWSEGGGPQHF.

V is TRBV18 and J is TRBJ2-1, with D perhaps TRBD2 (5 bases). CDR1 and CDR2 from the germline V gene are KGHSH and LQKENI. CDR3 length: 14 residues. Trimming took 0 bases from V and 9 from J, leaving 12 bases between them. CDR3 residues: CASSPPPRAGEQFF. The CDR3 bases are TGTGCCAGCTCACCACCTCCGCGGGCGGGTGAGCAGTTCTTC.

This clone was seen a single time. The V call is TRBV5-5, the J call TRBJ1-1; a weak D match, TRBD1 (5 bases). There are 13 residues in the CDR3. Trimming stripped 5 bases from V and 5 bases from J, with 13 bases between. Germline CDR1 and CDR2: SGHKS and YYEKEE (reference sequence). CDR3: CASRWGSTTEAFF. The DNA for the CDR3 is TGTGCCAGCAGGTGGGGCAGTACGACTGAAGCTTTCTTT.

The chain recombines TRBV4-1 with TRBJ1-1; D gene uncertain. The CDR3 has 15 amino acids. Trimming cost V 5 bases and J 1 base, with 14 bases left between them. CDR1 and CDR2 (germline): MGHRA, YSYEKL. For the CDR3, the DNA is TGCGCCAGCAGCGAAGCATCCCGGGGGAACACTGAAGCTTTCTTT. This sequence encodes CASSEASRGNTEAFF.

As to this clone: This sample includes further DNA sequences coding for the same CDR3. V gene TRBV10-2 combines with J gene TRBJ2-7, with D tentatively TRBD1 (5 bases). Germline CDR1 is WSHSY and CDR2 is SAAADI. Trimming pared 8 bases from V and 2 bases from J, leaving 10 bases between. CDR3 length: 12 amino acids. The DNA of the CDR3 is TGCGCCAGCTCCACAGGCGCCTACGAGCAGTACTTC. Amino acid sequence: CASSTGAYEQYF.

This clone came up once. The chain has TRBV5-1 and TRBJ1-2, with 10 bases lining up with TRBD1. CDR1 and CDR2 from the germline V gene are SGHRS and YFSETQ. Trimming cost V 4 bases and J 8 bases; bases outside gene matches: 14. The CDR3 sequence is 16 residues long. The CDR3 DNA follows: TGCGCCAGCAGCCCGGAAACCCCTGACAGGGGGCGAGGCTACACCTTC. Translated: CASSPETPDRGRGYTF.

CDR3 in DNA: TGTGCCTGGAGTGGAGGTAGCTATGGCTACACCTTC. Translating gives CAWSGGSYGYTF. V is TRBV30 and J is TRBJ1-2; D is undetermined. This CDR3 has 12 residues. With 1 base removed from V and 4 bases from J, the gap between germline ends came to 7 bases. Germline assignment: CDR1 GTSNPN and CDR2 SVGIG (reference sequence).

This chain joins TRBV4-1 and TRBJ2-7; D is possibly TRBD1 (6 bases). Trimming pared 1 base from V and 0 bases from J, leaving 19 bases between. The V gene's germline CDR1 is MGHRA and CDR2 YSYEKL. This CDR3 is built from 18 residues. The CDR3 DNA follows: TGCGCCAGCAGCCAAGGGGCGTATAACGCCAGGGGCTCCTACGAGCAGTACTTC. It translates to CASSQGAYNARGSYEQYF.

This clone was detected once. The chain carries TRBV7-9 and TRBJ1-1; D call uncertain. CDR3 length: 13 amino acids. V was cut by 4 bases and J by 5 bases, with 11 bases left in between. Germline loops: CDR1 SEHNR, CDR2 FQNEAQ (reference sequence). The CDR3 region has the DNA TGTGCCAGCAGCTCAGAAGCCCCGACTGAAGCTTTCTTT. It encodes CASSSEAPTEAFF.

This chain connects TRBV5-1 to TRBJ1-1; D is undetermined. The CDR3 contains 12 residues. The germline gives CDR1 SGHRS, CDR2 YFSETQ. Trimming removed 4 bases from V and 4 bases from J, with 8 bases in between. The CDR3 sequence: CASSPDTTEAFF. The DNA of the CDR3 is TGCGCCAGCAGCCCAGACACCACTGAAGCTTTCTTT.

This clone was recorded only once. V is TRBV10-3 and J is TRBJ2-3, with D unresolved. From germline, CDR1 is ENHRY and CDR2 SYGVKD. The CDR3 spans 15 residues. The V and J ends lost 4 bases and 2 bases respectively, with 13 bases between them. The CDR3 loop is CAISGTTDTTDTQYF. The CDR3 bases are TGTGCCATCAGTGGGACGACCGATACCACAGATACGCAGTATTTT.

V and J are TRBV4-2 and TRBJ1-2; TRBD1 aligns across 8 bases. The trim removed 0 bases at V and 4 bases at J, leaving 7 bases unmatched. There are 16 residues in the CDR3. Looked up from germline, CDR1 is LGHNA and CDR2 is YNFKEQ. CDR3 protein: CASSQERTGPAYGYTF. In nucleotides, the CDR3 is TGTGCCAGCAGCCAAGAGAGGACAGGGCCGGCCTATGGCTACACCTTC.

This clone was seen just once. This chain connects TRBV3-1 (or the pseudogene TRBV3-2) to TRBJ1-1; 8 positions agree with TRBD1. The CDR3 sequence is 14 residues long. V shed 1 base, J shed 7 bases, and the junction held 5 bases outside the gene matches. Germline V gene lookup returns CDR1 LGHDT and CDR2 YNNKEL (reference sequence). The CDR3 coding sequence is TGTGCCAGCAGCCAAGTCACAGGGGGAGGTGAAGCTTTCTTT. Translation: CASSQVTGGGEAFF.

CDR3 in DNA: TGTGCCATCAGTGTCGAGGGACCATACAATGAGCAGTTCTTC. Translation: CAISVEGPYNEQFF. J is TRBJ2-1 and V is TRBV10-3, with D perhaps assigned TRBD1 or TRBD2 (5 bases each). Germline loops: CDR1 ENHRY, CDR2 SYGVKD. CDR3 length equals 14 residues. V was shortened by 4 bases and J by 4 bases, with 11 bases between the two germline ends.

The gene calls are TRBV3-1 (or the pseudogene TRBV3-2) and TRBJ1-1, with 8 bases identical to TRBD1. The CDR3 covers 14 residues. From germline, CDR1 is LGHDT and CDR2 YNNKEL (reference sequence). Unmatched junction bases numbered 8, after V lost 7 bases and J lost 4 bases. CDR3 residues: CASTSGQGSTEAFF. The CDR3 coding sequence is TGTGCCAGCACCTCTGGACAGGGATCCACTGAAGCTTTCTTT.

The genes are TRBV5-1 and TRBJ1-4, with D perhaps TRBD1 (6 bases). CDR1 and CDR2 (germline): SGHRS, YFSETQ. This CDR3 contains 14 residues. The V end was cut by 4 bases, the J end by 4 bases, with 11 bases between. The CDR3 region has the DNA TGCGCCAGCAGCGGGGGACAACTTAATGAAAAACTGTTTTTT. As protein: CASSGGQLNEKLFF.

The J gene is TRBJ1-1, the V gene TRBV4-1; a weak D match, TRBD1 (6 bases). The CDR3 covers 16 residues. Germline V lookup: CDR1 MGHRA, CDR2 YSYEKL. Trimming pared 10 bases from V and 1 base from J, leaving 22 bases between. CDR3 DNA sequence: TGCGCCACCCGCCGGCCGCCGACAGGCCCGAACACTGAAGCTTTCTTT. This codes for CATRRPPTGPNTEAFF.

The chain is built from TRBV27 and TRBJ1-5; D ambiguous. The V and J ends lost 6 bases and 5 bases respectively, with 14 bases between them. The CDR3 length is 14 residues. Germline CDR1 and CDR2: MNHEY and SMNVEV (reference sequence). CDR3 DNA: TGTGCCAGCAGACTCTACCCGGGAGATCAGCCCCAGCATTTT. Protein product: CASRLYPGDQPQHF.

The V call is TRBV7-9, the J call TRBJ2-7; 7 bases are a match to TRBD2. Per germline, CDR1 SEHNR and CDR2 FQNEAQ (reference sequence). J lost 1 base, V lost 3 bases, and 3 bases had no gene match. This CDR3 has 14 residues. The CDR3 sequence: CASSLQRESYEQYF. In DNA, the CDR3 is TGTGCCAGCAGCTTGCAGCGGGAATCCTACGAGCAGTACTTC.

The chain combines TRBV30 with TRBJ1-1; D may be TRBD1 (5 bases). The CDR3 runs to 13 residues. V lost 1 base and J 7 bases, leaving 13 bases between the germline ends. Germline CDR1 is GTSNPN and CDR2 is SVGIG (reference sequence). CDR3 coding DNA: TGTGCCTGGAGTGCTGGGGGGGGATTTGAAGCTTTCTTT. It codes for CAWSAGGGFEAFF.